The T cell receptor (beta chain) under discussion was sequenced for a study of blood T cell repertoires in COVID-19. The wider study: Spain, Italy and the United States supplied samples that represented acute and convalescent COVID-19.

The germline V gene has CDR1 LNHDA and CDR2 SQIVND (reference sequence). After removal of 3 bases from V and 0 bases from J, the junction contained 5 bases not matched to a gene. The CDR3 sequence is 16 residues long. Here immunoSEQ multiplex PCR was the method, and the copy in TCRdb shows in-frame clones only, minus some. The sample includes a few hundred thousand clones, roughly 90% seen only once; the top ten take roughly 2%. Sequenced sample: peripheral blood. V gene TRBV19 combines with J gene TRBJ2-1, with 7 nucleotides matching TRBD2. The TCR originated in a woman aged 45-65 years who had recovered from COVID-19. The CDR3 sequence is CASSIRLAGSYNEQFF. DNA for the CDR3: TGTGCCAGTAGTATCAGATTAGCGGGCTCCTACAATGAGCAGTTCTTC.